The next 18 T cell receptor beta chains were all read from a single sample in a study of T cell responses to AZD1222 COVID-19 vaccine. TCRdb's copy holds only in-frame clones and misses some; the assay was immunoSEQ multiplex PCR. The table has around 140,000 clones, almost 90% seen once; the top ten hold 1.6%. The sequences come from peripheral blood, collected 28 days after the second AZD1222 dose. These receptors were obtained from an adult who received the AZD1222 COVID-19 vaccine.

V is TRBV27 and J is TRBJ2-1; TRBD2 might be the D (6 bases). The germline V gene encodes CDR1 MNHEY and CDR2 SMNVEV (reference sequence). V was cut by 5 bases and J by 4 bases, with 12 bases left in between. The CDR3 extends over 14 amino acids. The CDR3 loop is CASSREPLYNEQFF. DNA of the CDR3: TGTGCCAGCAGTCGGGAGCCCCTATACAATGAGCAGTTCTTC.

This sequence joins TRBV3-1 (or the pseudogene TRBV3-2) and TRBJ2-3; D is possibly TRBD2 (6 bases). The length of the CDR3 is 11 residues. Germline assignment: CDR1 LGHDT and CDR2 YNNKEL (reference sequence). V was clipped by 3 bases and J by 14 bases, with 12 bases between them. The CDR3 DNA sequence: TGTGCCAGCAGCCAGGGGGGTGCCCCGTATTTT. Its protein product is CASSQGGAPYF.

The chain links TRBV11-1 to TRBJ1-2; maybe TRBD1 (5 bases). The germline CDR1 and CDR2 sequences are SGHAT and FQDESV (reference sequence). This CDR3 spans 15 amino acids. The V and J ends lost 3 bases and 0 bases respectively, with 11 bases between them. CDR3 region: CASSFRASTNYGYTF. CDR3 DNA sequence: TGTGCCAGCAGCTTCAGGGCCTCAACTAACTATGGCTACACCTTC.

The chain employs TRBV14 and TRBJ1-1; 8 bases match TRBD1. The CDR3 sequence is 13 residues long. With 1 base clipped from V and 11 bases from J, the junction kept 6 bases outside the gene matches. Germline lookup yields CDR1 SGHDN and CDR2 FVKESK. The CDR3: CASSQGGGTGAFF. The DNA of the CDR3 is TGTGCCAGCAGCCAAGGGGGCGGGACAGGCGCTTTCTTT.

The chain has TRBV2 and TRBJ2-3; either TRBD1 or TRBD2 may fit D (7 bases each). Germline lookup yields CDR1 SNHLY and CDR2 FYNNEI. CDR3 length: 15 amino acids. The V end lost 6 bases, the J end lost 2 bases, and 15 bases lay between the germline ends. The CDR3 coding sequence is TGTGCCAGCAGCCAGGCAGGGGGGGACACAGATACGCAGTATTTT. Its protein product is CASSQAGGDTDTQYF. The whole variable domain, filled in from reference TRBV2 and TRBJ2-3, reads EPEVTQTPSHQVTQMGQEVILRCVPISNHLYFYWYRQILGQKVEFLVSFYNNEISEKSEIFDDQFSVERPDGSNFTLKIRSTKLEDSAMYFCASSQAGGDTDTQYFGPGTRLTVL.

The V and J genes are TRBV9 and TRBJ1-2; TRBD1 is a possible D gene (6 bases). The CDR3 runs to 13 residues. CDR1 and CDR2 (germline): SGDLS, YYNGEE. Trimming cost V 0 bases and J 7 bases, with 10 bases left between them. The CDR3 DNA follows: TGTGCCAGCAGCGTAGCCGGACAGCTTGGCTACACCTTC. It specifies CASSVAGQLGYTF.

The chain combines TRBV4-2 with TRBJ2-1, with TRBD2 matching 8 bases. V lost 4 bases and J lost 5; bases outside the gene matches: 7. CDR3 length: 15 amino acids. Germline CDR1 LGHNA, CDR2 YNFKEQ. CDR3 region: CASSRTSGVNNEQFF. The CDR3 bases are TGTGCCAGCAGCCGAACTAGCGGAGTAAACAATGAGCAGTTCTTC.

The gene calls are TRBV2 and TRBJ2-1, with D perhaps TRBD1 or TRBD2 (5 bases each). The V and J ends lost 4 bases and 4 bases respectively, with 8 bases between them. Per germline, CDR1 SNHLY and CDR2 FYNNEI. There are 13 residues in the CDR3. The DNA of the CDR3 is TGTGCCAGCAGTGTTTGGGGGTACAATGAGCAGTTCTTC. Translated: CASSVWGYNEQFF.

The rearrangement joins TRBV27 to TRBJ1-1; TRBD1 matches at 9 bases. The CDR3 runs 15 residues. With V trimmed by 5 bases and J by 4 bases, 8 bases remained unmatched. Looked up from germline, CDR1 is MNHEY and CDR2 is SMNVEV (reference sequence). CDR3 sequence (DNA): TGTGCCAGCAGTCCGGCCGGGACAGGGATCACTGAAGCTTTCTTT. Translation: CASSPAGTGITEAFF.

This sequence joins TRBV6-5 and TRBJ1-6, with 7 bases fitting TRBD1. Germline loops: CDR1 MNHEY, CDR2 SVGAGI. The trim removed 6 bases at V and 8 bases at J, leaving 10 bases unmatched. This CDR3 is built from 15 residues. The CDR3 sequence: CASSLQRDSHSPLHF. CDR3 nucleotide sequence: TGTGCCAGCAGCCTCCAACGGGACAGTCATTCACCCCTCCACTTT.

This sequence joins TRBV5-6 and TRBJ2-1; D may be TRBD2 (5 bases). In germline, CDR1 is SGHDT, CDR2 YYEEEE. V lost 0 bases and J lost 8, with 6 bases in between. CDR3 length: 12 residues. CDR3 sequence reads: CASSLGGYEQFF. The CDR3 nucleotides are TGTGCCAGCAGCTTGGGAGGGTATGAGCAGTTCTTC.

This rearrangement joins TRBV7-3 to TRBJ1-1; 9 nucleotides match TRBD1. The CDR3 covers 14 residues. In germline, CDR1 is SGHTA, CDR2 FQGTGA. Trimming cost V 5 bases and J 3 bases; bases outside gene matches: 4. For the CDR3, the DNA is TGTGCCAGCAGCCGAGGACAGGGGTACACTGAAGCTTTCTTT. Translation: CASSRGQGYTEAFF.

V is TRBV10-2 and J is TRBJ2-3; 7 nucleotides align to TRBD2. CDR1 and CDR2 from the germline V gene are WSHSY and SAAADI. After removal of 3 bases from V and 2 bases from J, the junction contained 5 bases not matched to a gene. This CDR3 has 15 residues. The CDR3 nucleotides read TGCGCCAGCAGTGATCCGGGAGGACCCACAGATACGCAGTATTTT. This gives the protein CASSDPGGPTDTQYF.

A few counts support this clone. The V gene is TRBV5-1, the J gene TRBJ2-7; D is unclear. CDR1 and CDR2 from the germline V gene are SGHRS and YFSETQ. The V and J ends lost 0 bases and 0 bases respectively, with 7 bases between them. This CDR3 region has 14 residues. The CDR3 protein is CASSLEVSSYEQYF. The CDR3 coding sequence is TGCGCCAGCAGCTTGGAAGTATCCTCCTACGAGCAGTACTTC.

The chain links TRBV11-3 to TRBJ2-2; possibly TRBD2 for D (7 bases). The germline V gene encodes CDR1 SGHNT and CDR2 YENEEA. CDR3 length equals 13 residues. V was trimmed by 2 bases and J by 9 bases, leaving 10 bases between them. The CDR3: CASSLTGGWELFF. DNA of the CDR3: TGTGCCAGCAGCTTAACGGGGGGCTGGGAGCTGTTTTTT.

V gene TRBV28 combines with J gene TRBJ2-3; D is uncertain. Germline loops: CDR1 MDHEN, CDR2 SYDVKM. V lost 6 bases to trimming and J lost 0 bases, with 10 bases between them. The length of the CDR3 is 14 residues. Here the CDR3 DNA reads TGTGCCAGCAGCCTTTTTACTAGCACAGATACGCAGTATTTT. Amino acid sequence: CASSLFTSTDTQYF.

The chain recombines TRBV19 with TRBJ2-1; TRBD2 aligns across 8 bases. Germline V CDR1 and CDR2: LNHDA, SQIVND (reference sequence). Trimming at V came to 6 bases and at J to 8 bases, leaving 9 bases not matched to a gene. The CDR3 totals 14 residues. The CDR3 sequence is CASSGGAGIDEQFF. CDR3 in DNA: TGTGCCAGTAGCGGGGGGGCGGGTATCGATGAGCAGTTCTTC.

The J gene is TRBJ2-5, the V gene TRBV3-1 (or the pseudogene TRBV3-2); D remains ambiguous. V dropped 4 bases and J dropped 5 bases, with 11 bases sitting between them. Germline V lookup: CDR1 LGHDT, CDR2 YNNKEL (reference sequence). The CDR3 covers 13 residues. As DNA, the CDR3 is TGTGCCAGCAGCCCCACCCCTGGGGAGACCCAGTACTTC. Its protein is CASSPTPGETQYF.